A selection of T cell receptor beta chains follows, all from one sample in a study of technical replicates of blood from a few donors. TCRdb's table, derived via immunoSEQ multiplex PCR, lists solely in-frame clones and lacks some. The table shows some 85,000 clones, with roughly 94% occurring only once. Material: T cells isolated from PBMCs. Receptor source: a human donor in good health. The CDR3 runs from the conserved cysteine through the conserved F or W. The D gene is left open where the match is weak. The listing skips clone size in some rows; elsewhere it reads once, few, many or a size class.

d_call,v_call,j_call,clone_size,cdr3_aa,cdr3_nt
NA,TRBV5-1,TRBJ2-3,NA,CASLVAGPTDTQYF,TGCGCCAGCCTAGTGGCGGGGCCCACAGATACGCAGTATTTT
NA,TRBV7-8,TRBJ2-5,NA,CASSLGWGREEETQYF,TGTGCCAGCAGCTTAGGTTGGGGCAGGGAGGAAGAGACCCAGTACTTC
TRBD2,TRBV30,TRBJ2-5,NA,CAWNGRAGGMGETQYF,TGTGCCTGGAATGGTCGGGCGGGAGGAATGGGGGAGACCCAGTACTTC
TRBD1,TRBV4-1,TRBJ1-3,NA,CASSPLRDRGFRNTIYF,TGCGCCAGCAGCCCGCTTAGGGACAGGGGGTTTAGAAACACCATATATTTT
TRBD2,TRBV11-2,TRBJ2-1,NA,CASSLEAGGGNEQFF,TGTGCCAGCAGCTTAGAGGCGGGAGGGGGGAATGAGCAGTTCTTC
NA,TRBV25-1,TRBJ2-7,NA,CAILTRTYEQYF,TGTGCCATCCTCACCAGGACCTACGAGCAGTACTTC
NA,TRBV6-7,TRBJ2-7,NA,CASATTVYLLHYEQYF,TGTGCCAGCGCAACTACCGTATATCTTTTACACTACGAGCAGTACTTC
NA,TRBV10-3,TRBJ1-1,NA,CAISQGNTEAFF,TGTGCCATCAGCCAGGGGAACACTGAAGCTTTCTTT
NA,TRBV25-1,TRBJ1-4,NA,CASSEYRPTNEKLFF,TGTGCCAGCAGTGAATACAGGCCAACTAATGAAAAACTGTTTTTT
NA,TRBV2,TRBJ1-1,NA,CASSGTVVNTEAFF,TGTGCCAGCAGTGGGACAGTAGTGAACACTGAAGCTTTCTTT
NA,TRBV28,TRBJ1-4,NA,CASSLPGPNEKLFF,TGTGCCAGCAGTTTACCCGGTCCCAATGAAAAACTGTTTTTT
TRBD2,TRBV4-1,TRBJ2-7,NA,CASSQKSLAAYEQYF,TGCGCCAGCAGCCAAAAATCGCTAGCGGCCTACGAGCAGTACTTC
NA,TRBV2,TRBJ1-5,NA,CASGGVNQPQHF,TGTGCCAGCGGGGGGGTAAATCAGCCCCAGCATTTT
TRBD1,TRBV5-1,TRBJ1-1,once,CASSLEYGAGGTEAFF,TGCGCCAGCAGCTTGGAGTACGGGGCAGGGGGAACTGAAGCTTTCTTT
TRBD2,TRBV4-3,TRBJ2-1,NA,CASSQDSGSYEQFF,TGCGCCAGCAGCCAAGATAGCGGGAGCTATGAGCAGTTCTTC
TRBD1,TRBV5-1,TRBJ2-5,NA,CASTTRGDREFVETQYF,TGCGCCAGCACCACGAGGGGGGACAGGGAGTTTGTGGAGACCCAGTACTTC
NA,TRBV7-9,TRBJ2-3,NA,CASLGDLTDTQYF,TGTGCCAGCCTAGGGGATCTGACGGATACGCAGTATTTT
NA,TRBV9,TRBJ1-2,NA,CASSSGVAGYTF,TGTGCCAGCAGCTCAGGGGTGGCTGGCTACACCTTC
NA,TRBV28,TRBJ1-3,NA,CASELLGEGSGNTIYF,TGTGCCAGCGAGCTCCTCGGGGAGGGATCCGGAAACACCATATATTTT
TRBD2,TRBV29-1,TRBJ2-1,once,CSSGLAGGYEQFF,TGCAGCTCGGGACTAGCGGGAGGTTATGAGCAGTTCTTC
TRBD1,TRBV2,TRBJ1-5,NA,CASSPGQTNQPQHF,TGTGCCAGCAGTCCGGGACAGACCAATCAGCCCCAGCATTTT
NA,TRBV2,TRBJ1-1,NA,CASSDWVSGGTEAFF,TGTGCCAGCAGTGATTGGGTCTCCGGAGGTACTGAAGCTTTCTTT
TRBD2,TRBV5-8,TRBJ2-7,NA,CASSLPGAGGSYEQYF,TGTGCCAGCAGCTTGCCAGGAGCGGGAGGCTCCTACGAGCAGTACTTC
NA,TRBV7-3,TRBJ1-1,NA,CASSLNVDSQAAFF,TGTGCCAGCAGCTTAAATGTAGACAGTCAAGCAGCTTTCTTT
TRBD1,TRBV2,TRBJ1-3,NA,CASSYKTGDGNTIYF,TGTGCCAGCAGCTACAAGACAGGGGATGGAAACACCATATATTTT
TRBD2,TRBV9,TRBJ2-5,NA,CASSLTGTSQVIETQYF,TGTGCCAGCAGCTTAACCGGGACTAGTCAAGTAATTGAGACCCAGTACTTC
TRBD2,TRBV27,TRBJ2-3,NA,CASSSTSGDTDTQYF,TGTGCCAGCAGTAGCACTAGCGGAGACACAGATACGCAGTATTTT
NA,TRBV7-9,TRBJ2-5,NA,CASSLLGGGQETQYF,TGTGCCAGCAGCTTACTGGGGGGTGGCCAAGAGACCCAGTACTTC
TRBD1,TRBV5-6,TRBJ1-5,NA,CASSSGTVQPQHF,TGTGCCAGCAGTTCCGGGACAGTTCAGCCCCAGCATTTT
NA,TRBV10-1,TRBJ2-7,NA,CASSPVMLGDIGYEQYF,TGCGCCAGCAGTCCCGTCATGCTTGGGGACATAGGGTACGAGCAGTACTTC
NA,TRBV6-5,TRBJ1-2,NA,CASSGGLYGYTF,TGTGCCAGCAGTGGGGGACTCTATGGCTACACCTTC
TRBD2,TRBV30,TRBJ2-7,NA,CAWSVSTSGYSYEQYF,TGTGCCTGGAGTGTAAGTACTAGCGGATACTCCTACGAGCAGTACTTC
NA,TRBV25-1,TRBJ2-3,NA,CASSEYWGVSTDTQYF,TGTGCCAGCAGTGAATATTGGGGGGTTAGCACAGATACGCAGTATTTT
TRBD1,TRBV9,TRBJ2-1,NA,CASSEGASEQFF,TGTGCCAGCAGCGAGGGGGCTAGTGAGCAGTTCTTC
TRBD2,TRBV19,TRBJ2-7,NA,CASSLRLAWSYEQYF,TGTGCCAGTAGTTTAAGACTAGCTTGGTCCTACGAGCAGTACTTC
TRBD2,TRBV2,TRBJ2-1,NA,CASSGLAGNNEQFF,TGTGCCAGCAGTGGACTAGCGGGAAACAATGAGCAGTTCTTC
NA,TRBV7-3,TRBJ2-7,NA,CASSFSGLYEQYF,TGTGCCAGCAGCTTTAGCGGACTCTACGAGCAGTACTTC
TRBD1,TRBV11-2,TRBJ1-5,NA,CASSEGGTGQPQHF,TGTGCCAGCAGCGAAGGGGGGACAGGGCAGCCCCAGCATTTT
NA,TRBV7-6,TRBJ2-7,NA,CASSFNPPHRSSYEQYF,TGTGCCAGCAGCTTTAACCCCCCGCACAGGTCCTCCTACGAGCAGTACTTC
TRBD2,TRBV11-2,TRBJ2-7,NA,CASSLVPSGASGQQYF,TGTGCCAGCAGCTTAGTCCCATCCGGGGCTAGCGGCCAGCAGTACTTC
TRBD2,TRBV7-3,TRBJ2-3,NA,CASSPLASGSFADTQYF,TGTGCCAGCAGCCCCCTGGCTAGCGGGAGCTTTGCGGATACGCAGTATTTT
NA,TRBV27,TRBJ1-5,NA,CASSLSFPSLEEPQHF,TGTGCCAGCAGTTTATCGTTCCCTTCCCTAGAGGAGCCCCAGCATTTT
TRBD1,TRBV5-1,TRBJ1-1,NA,CASSRATGVNTEAFF,TGCGCCAGCAGCAGAGCGACAGGGGTTAACACTGAAGCTTTCTTT
NA,TRBV2,TRBJ2-1,NA,CASNSGAFDEQFF,TGTGCCAGCAATTCGGGAGCGTTCGATGAGCAGTTCTTC
TRBD2,TRBV2,TRBJ2-7,NA,CAGGLAVSYEQYF,TGTGCCGGAGGACTAGCGGTATCCTACGAGCAGTACTTC
TRBD1,TRBV28,TRBJ1-1,NA,CASSDRVTEAFF,TGTGCCAGCAGCGACAGGGTCACTGAAGCTTTCTTT
TRBD1,TRBV5-1,TRBJ2-3,NA,CASKGTGSTDTQYF,TGCGCCAGCAAGGGGACAGGGTCCACAGATACGCAGTATTTT